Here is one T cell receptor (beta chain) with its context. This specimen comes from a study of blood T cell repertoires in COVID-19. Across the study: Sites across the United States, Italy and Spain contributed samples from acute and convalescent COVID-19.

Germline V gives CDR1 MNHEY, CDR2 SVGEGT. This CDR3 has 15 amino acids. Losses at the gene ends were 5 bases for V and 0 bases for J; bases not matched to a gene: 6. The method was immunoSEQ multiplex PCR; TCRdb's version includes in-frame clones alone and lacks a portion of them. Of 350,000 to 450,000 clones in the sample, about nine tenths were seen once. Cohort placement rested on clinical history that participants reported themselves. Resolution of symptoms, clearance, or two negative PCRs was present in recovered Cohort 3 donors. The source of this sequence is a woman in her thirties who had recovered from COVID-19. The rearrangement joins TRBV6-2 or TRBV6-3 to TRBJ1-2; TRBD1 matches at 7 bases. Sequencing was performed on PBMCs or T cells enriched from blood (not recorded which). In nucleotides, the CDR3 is TGTGCCAGCAGTGACCCCGGGACAGCTAACTATGGCTACACCTTC. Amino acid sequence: CASSDPGTANYGYTF.